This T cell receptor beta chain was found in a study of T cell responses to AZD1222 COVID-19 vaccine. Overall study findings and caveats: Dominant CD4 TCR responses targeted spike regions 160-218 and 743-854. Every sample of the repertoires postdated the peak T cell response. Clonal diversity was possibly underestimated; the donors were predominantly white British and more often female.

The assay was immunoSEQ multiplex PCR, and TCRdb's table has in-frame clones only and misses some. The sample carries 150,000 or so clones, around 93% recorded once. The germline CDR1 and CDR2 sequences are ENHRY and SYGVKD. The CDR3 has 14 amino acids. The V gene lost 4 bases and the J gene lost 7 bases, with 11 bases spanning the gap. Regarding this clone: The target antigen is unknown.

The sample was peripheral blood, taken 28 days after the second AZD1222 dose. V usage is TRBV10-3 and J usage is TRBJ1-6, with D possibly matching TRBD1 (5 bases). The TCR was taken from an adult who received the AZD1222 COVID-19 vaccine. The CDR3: CAISAGRGNSPLHF. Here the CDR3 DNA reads TGTGCCATCAGTGCGGGACGGGGGAATTCACCCCTCCACTTT.